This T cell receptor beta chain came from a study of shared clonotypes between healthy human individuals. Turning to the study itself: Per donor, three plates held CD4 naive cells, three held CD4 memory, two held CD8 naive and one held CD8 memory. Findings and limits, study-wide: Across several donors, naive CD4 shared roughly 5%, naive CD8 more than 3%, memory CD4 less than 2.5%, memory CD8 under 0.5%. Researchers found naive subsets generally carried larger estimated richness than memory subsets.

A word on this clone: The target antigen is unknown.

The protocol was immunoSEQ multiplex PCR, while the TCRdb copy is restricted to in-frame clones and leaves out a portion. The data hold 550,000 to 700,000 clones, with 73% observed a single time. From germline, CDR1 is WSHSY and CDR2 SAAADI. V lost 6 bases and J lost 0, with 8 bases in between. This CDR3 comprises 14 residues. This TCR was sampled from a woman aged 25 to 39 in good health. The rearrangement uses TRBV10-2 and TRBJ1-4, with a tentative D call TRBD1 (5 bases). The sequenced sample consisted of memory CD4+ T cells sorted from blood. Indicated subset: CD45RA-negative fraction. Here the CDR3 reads CASSIRATNEKLFF. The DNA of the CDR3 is TGCGCCAGCAGCATCAGGGCAACTAATGAAAAACTGTTTTTT.